This T cell receptor (beta chain) was sequenced for a study of beta chain features in type 1 diabetes. The sample holds a few counts of this clone. Its antigen is currently unknown. Expressed TCRB transcripts were sequenced after all isolated RNA was converted to cDNA. Using immunoSEQ multiplex PCR, the repertoire was profiled, and TCRdb retains in-frame clones only, with some absent. The sample consists of more than 200,000 clones, approximately 16% of them appearing once. Trimming stripped 3 bases from V and 4 bases from J, with 12 bases between. This CDR3 contains 13 residues. Per germline, CDR1 SQVTM and CDR2 ANQGSEA. Findings of the study overall: Researchers report that Type 1 diabetes patients had moderately but significantly shorter TCRB CDR3s across all four CD4+ subsets.

Input material: naive CD4+ T cells from blood. This rearrangement joins TRBV29-1 to TRBJ1-2; D is unclear. This TCR derives from a man aged 30 to 45 with type 1 diabetes. CDR3 in DNA: TGCAGCGTTGATGACCGTCCGGGCTATGGCTACACCTTC. Protein sequence: CSVDDRPGYGYTF.